This TCR beta chain was identified during a study of breast tumors, draining lymph nodes, adjacent tissues. This clonotype was detected many times. Its antigen is unknown. Samples came from axillary lymph nodes draining the breast cancer. General study points: Most tumor T cells seemingly derive from lymph node, then expand in tumor.

TCRdb reprocessed the multiplex PCR reads via MiXCR and lists one record per CDR3 protein. The table records approximately 90,000 distinct CDR3 sequences, roughly 30% of them present only once. Trimming pared 7 bases from V and 7 bases from J, leaving 17 bases between. This CDR3 spans 14 amino acids. Looked up from germline, CDR1 is SGHAT and CDR2 is FQDESV (reference sequence). The sequencing input was axillary lymph node tissue. This TCR derives from a female donor with breast cancer. Some clones in this sample may be carry-over from other donors' samples. The chain uses TRBV11-1 and TRBJ2-1; D is perhaps TRBD2 (5 bases). The CDR3 here is CASTVLGMGNEQFF. CDR3 in DNA: TGTGCCAGCACCGTACTAGGTATGGGGAATGAGCAGTTCTTC. Full variable domain (remainder filled in from reference TRBV11-1 and TRBJ2-1): EAEVAQSPRYKITEKSQAVAFWCDPISGHATLYWYRQILGQGPELLVQFQDESVVDDSQLPKDRFSAERLKGVDSTLKIQPAELGDSAMYLCASTVLGMGNEQFFGPGTRLTVL.